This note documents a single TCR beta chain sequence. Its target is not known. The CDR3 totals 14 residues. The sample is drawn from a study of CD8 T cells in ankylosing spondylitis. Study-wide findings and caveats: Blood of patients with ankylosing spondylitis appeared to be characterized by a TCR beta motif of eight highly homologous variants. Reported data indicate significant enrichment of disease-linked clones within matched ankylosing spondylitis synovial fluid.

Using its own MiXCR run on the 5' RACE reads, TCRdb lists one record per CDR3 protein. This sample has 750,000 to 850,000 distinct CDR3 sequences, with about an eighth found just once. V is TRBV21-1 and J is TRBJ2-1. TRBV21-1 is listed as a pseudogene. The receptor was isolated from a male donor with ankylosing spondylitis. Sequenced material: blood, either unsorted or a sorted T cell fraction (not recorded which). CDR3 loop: CASSKGNSLNEQFF. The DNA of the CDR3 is TGTGCCAGCAGCAAGGGAAACAGCCTCAATGAGCAGTTCTTC.